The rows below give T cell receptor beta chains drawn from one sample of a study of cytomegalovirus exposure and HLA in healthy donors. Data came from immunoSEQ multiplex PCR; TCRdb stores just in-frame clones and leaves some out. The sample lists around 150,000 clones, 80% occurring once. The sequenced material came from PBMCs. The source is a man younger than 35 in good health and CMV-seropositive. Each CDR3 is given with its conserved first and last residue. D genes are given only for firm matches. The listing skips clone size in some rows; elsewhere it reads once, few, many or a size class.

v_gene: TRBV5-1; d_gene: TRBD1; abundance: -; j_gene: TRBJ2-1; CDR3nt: TGCGCCAGCAGCTTGGATGGGACAGGGAATGAGCAGTTCTTC; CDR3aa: CASSLDGTGNEQFF
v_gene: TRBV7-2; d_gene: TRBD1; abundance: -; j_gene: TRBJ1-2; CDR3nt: TGTGCCAGCAGCTCAGACAGGGGGCGGAACTATGGCTACACCTTC; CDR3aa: CASSSDRGRNYGYTF
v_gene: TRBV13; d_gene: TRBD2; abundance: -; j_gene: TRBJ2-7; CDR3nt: TGTGCCAGCAGCACTTCCGGGACTAGCGGGAGGTACGAGCAGTACTTC; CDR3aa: CASSTSGTSGRYEQYF
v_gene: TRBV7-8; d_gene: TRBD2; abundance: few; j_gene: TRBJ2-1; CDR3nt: TGTGCCAGCAGCTACGAACCGGGACTAGCGGTAGACAATGAGCAGTTCTTC; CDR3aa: CASSYEPGLAVDNEQFF
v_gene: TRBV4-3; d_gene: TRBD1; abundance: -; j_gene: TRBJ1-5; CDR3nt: TGCGCCAGCAGCCTAAACAGGGGGCCAGGCAATCAGCCCCAGCATTTT; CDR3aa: CASSLNRGPGNQPQHF
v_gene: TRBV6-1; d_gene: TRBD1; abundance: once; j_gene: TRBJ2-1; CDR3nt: TGTGCCACCTCCGGGACAGGGAACAATGAGCAGTTCTTC; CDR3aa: CATSGTGNNEQFF
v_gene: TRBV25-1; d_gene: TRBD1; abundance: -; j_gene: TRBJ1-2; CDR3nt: TGTGCCAGCAGCCTTCGATCCGGGACAGGGGTTGGCTACACCTTC; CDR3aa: CASSLRSGTGVGYTF
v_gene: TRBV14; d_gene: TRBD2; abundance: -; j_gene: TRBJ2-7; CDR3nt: TGTGCCAGCAGCCCAATGACTAGCGTACCCTACGAGCAGTACTTC; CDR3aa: CASSPMTSVPYEQYF
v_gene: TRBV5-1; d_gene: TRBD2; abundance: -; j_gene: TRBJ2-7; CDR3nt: TGCGCCAGCAGCTTGGCGCCAGCGGGATCCTACGAGCAGTACTTC; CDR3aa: CASSLAPAGSYEQYF
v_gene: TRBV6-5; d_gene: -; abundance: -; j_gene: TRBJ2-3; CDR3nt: TGTGCCAGCAGTTACGGCTGGGGGCCTACAGATACGCAGTATTTT; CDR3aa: CASSYGWGPTDTQYF
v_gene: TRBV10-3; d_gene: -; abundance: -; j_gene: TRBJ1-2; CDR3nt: TGTGCCATCAGTGAGATTAGAGACTATGGCTACACCTTC; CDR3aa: CAISEIRDYGYTF
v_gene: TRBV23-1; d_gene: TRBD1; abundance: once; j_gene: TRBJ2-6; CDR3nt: TGCGCCAGCAGTCTATGGACAGGGGAGGCTGGGGCCAACGTCCTGACTTTC; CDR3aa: CASSLWTGEAGANVLTF
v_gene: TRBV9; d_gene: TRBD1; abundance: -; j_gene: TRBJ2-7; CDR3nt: TGTGCCAGCAGCATCCGGGACAGGGACTACGAGCAGTACTTC; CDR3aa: CASSIRDRDYEQYF